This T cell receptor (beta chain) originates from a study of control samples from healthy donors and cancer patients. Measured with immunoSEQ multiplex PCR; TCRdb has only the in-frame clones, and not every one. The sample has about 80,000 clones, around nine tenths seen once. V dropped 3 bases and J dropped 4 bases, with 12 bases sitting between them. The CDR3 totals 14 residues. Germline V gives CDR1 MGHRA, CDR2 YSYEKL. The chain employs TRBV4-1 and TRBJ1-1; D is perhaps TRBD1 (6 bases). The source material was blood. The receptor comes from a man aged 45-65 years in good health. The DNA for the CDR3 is TGCGCCAGCAGCCACCCAGGGGTAACCACTGAAGCTTTCTTT. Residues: CASSHPGVTTEAFF.